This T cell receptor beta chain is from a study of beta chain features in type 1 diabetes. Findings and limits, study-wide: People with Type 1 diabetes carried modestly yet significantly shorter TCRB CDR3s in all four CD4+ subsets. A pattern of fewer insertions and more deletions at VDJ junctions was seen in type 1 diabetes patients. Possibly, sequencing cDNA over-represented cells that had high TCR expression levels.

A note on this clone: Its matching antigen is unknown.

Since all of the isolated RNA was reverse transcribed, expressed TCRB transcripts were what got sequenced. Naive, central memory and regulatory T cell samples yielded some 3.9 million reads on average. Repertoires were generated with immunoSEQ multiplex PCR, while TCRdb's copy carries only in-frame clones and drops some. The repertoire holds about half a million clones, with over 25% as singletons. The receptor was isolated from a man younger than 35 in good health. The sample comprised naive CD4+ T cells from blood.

CDR3 sequence reads: CASSQDLLAGVQYF. CDR3 nucleotides: TGTGCCAGCAGCCAAGATTTACTAGCGGGAGTACAGTACTTC. This chain joins TRBV4-2 and TRBJ2-7; 11 bases fit TRBD2. The CDR3 has 14 residues. In germline, CDR1 is LGHNA, CDR2 YNFKEQ. Trimming took 0 bases from V and 10 from J; bases not matched to a gene: 5.